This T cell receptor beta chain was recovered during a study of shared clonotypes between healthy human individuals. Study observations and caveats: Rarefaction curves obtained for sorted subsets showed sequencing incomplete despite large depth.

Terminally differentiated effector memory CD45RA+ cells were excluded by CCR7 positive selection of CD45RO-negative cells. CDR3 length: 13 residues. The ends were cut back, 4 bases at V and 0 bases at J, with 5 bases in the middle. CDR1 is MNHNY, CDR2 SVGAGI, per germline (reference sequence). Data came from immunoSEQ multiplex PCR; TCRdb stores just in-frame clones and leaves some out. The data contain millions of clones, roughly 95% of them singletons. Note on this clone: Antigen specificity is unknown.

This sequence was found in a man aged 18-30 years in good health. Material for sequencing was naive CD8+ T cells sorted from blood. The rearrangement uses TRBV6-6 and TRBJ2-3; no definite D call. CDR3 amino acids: CASSSWSTDTQYF. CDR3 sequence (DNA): TGTGCCAGCAGTTCCTGGAGCACAGATACGCAGTATTTT.